This T cell receptor (beta chain) was obtained from a study of control samples from healthy donors and cancer patients. The table came from immunoSEQ multiplex PCR; TCRdb's copy has only in-frame clones and leaves some out. The sample holds 84,000 or so clones; roughly 84% are singletons and the top ten take about 9.9%. V gave up 5 bases and J gave up 5 bases, with 12 bases separating them. Germline V CDR1 and CDR2: SGHTA, FQGNSA. The CDR3 sequence is 13 residues long. V usage is TRBV7-2 and J usage is TRBJ1-1, with no clear D. The sample was PBMCs. The receptor's source is a man in his 60s with head and neck cancer. In DNA, the CDR3 is TGTGCCAGCAGCCGCAGCGAAGGTACTGAAGCTTTCTTT. Translating gives CASSRSEGTEAFF.